Following are 25 T cell receptor beta chains from one sample sequenced in a study of blood T cell repertoires in COVID-19. Clones were read by immunoSEQ multiplex PCR, and TCRdb kept only the in-frame ones, dropping some. The table has approximately 250,000 clones, more than 85% seen once. Sequenced sample: peripheral blood. Receptor source: a woman aged 55-70 years with COVID-19, enrolled during active disease.

This clone was picked up one time. This chain uses TRBV7-9 with TRBJ2-1; possibly TRBD2 for D (5 bases). V lost 4 bases and J lost 1, with 8 bases in between. The CDR3 is 14 residues long. Germline loops: CDR1 SEHNR, CDR2 FQNEAQ (reference sequence). The CDR3 sequence is CASSSGGSYNEQFF. CDR3 in DNA: TGTGCCAGCAGCTCCGGAGGATCCTACAATGAGCAGTTCTTC.

The chain has TRBV5-4 and TRBJ1-1, with D perhaps TRBD1 (5 bases). Trimming took off 4 bases at V and 6 bases at J, with 13 bases between the two ends. The CDR3 covers 13 residues. Germline lookup yields CDR1 SGHNT and CDR2 YYREEE (reference sequence). The CDR3 protein is CASSRIGGAEAFF. The CDR3 nucleotides are TGTGCCAGCAGCCGCATCGGGGGGGCTGAAGCTTTCTTT.

V is TRBV7-2 and J is TRBJ2-1; D may be TRBD2 (6 bases). Germline CDR1 SGHTA, CDR2 FQGNSA. There are 14 residues in the CDR3. Trimming took 4 bases from V and 12 from J, leaving 19 bases between them. CDR3 protein: CASSSDPGTGAQFF. CDR3 coding DNA: TGTGCCAGCAGCTCCGACCCCGGGACTGGAGCGCAGTTCTTC.

J is TRBJ1-1 and V is TRBV12-3 or TRBV12-4; D not resolved. CDR3 length: 13 residues. The V and J ends lost 1 base and 4 bases respectively, with 7 bases between them. The CDR3 loop reads CASSLGRVTEAFF. The DNA for the CDR3 is TGTGCCAGCAGTTTAGGGCGGGTCACTGAAGCTTTCTTT.

The chain employs TRBV6-5 and TRBJ1-2; 8 bases match TRBD1. The germline V gene has CDR1 MNHEY and CDR2 SVGAGI. The length of the CDR3 is 14 residues. Losses at the gene ends were 2 bases for V and 2 bases for J; bases not matched to a gene: 1. As DNA, the CDR3 is TGTGCCAGCAGTTACAACAGGGGGAACTATGGCTACACCTTC. This gives the protein CASSYNRGNYGYTF.

For this clone: This sample also contains other DNA sequences that code for the same CDR3. The chain combines TRBV3-1 (or the pseudogene TRBV3-2) with TRBJ1-1, with D tentatively TRBD1 (5 bases). The V end was cut by 2 bases, the J end by 5 bases, with 9 bases between. The V gene's germline CDR1 is LGHDT and CDR2 YNNKEL (reference sequence). CDR3 length: 13 amino acids. The DNA of the CDR3 is TGTGCCAGCAGCCAACAGGGAAGGACTGAAGCTTTCTTT. This gives the protein CASSQQGRTEAFF.

Turning to this clone: Other DNA sequences within the sample encode an identical CDR3. The chain links TRBV29-1 to TRBJ2-1, with TRBD2 matching 11 bases. Germline CDR1 is SQVTM and CDR2 is ANQGSEA. The junction had 3 bases not matched to a gene; V was cut back by 4 bases and J by 4 bases. CDR3 size: 14 residues. CDR3 DNA sequence: TGCAGCGTTGCAGGGACTAGCGGTTACAATGAGCAGTTCTTC. It encodes CSVAGTSGYNEQFF.

This clone was picked up one time. V is TRBV7-3 and J is TRBJ2-1; 9 bases are shared with TRBD2. The CDR3 extends over 18 amino acids. Trimming took 4 bases from V and 4 from J; bases not matched to a gene: 14. Germline assignment: CDR1 SGHTA and CDR2 FQGTGA. The CDR3 loop is CASSSLLYTSGHYNEQFF. CDR3 nucleotides: TGTGCCAGCAGCTCACTATTATACACTAGCGGGCATTACAATGAGCAGTTCTTC.

Comments on this clone: Other DNA sequences in this sample translate to the same CDR3. The chain joins TRBV10-3 to TRBJ1-1; possibly TRBD1 for D (5 bases). The germline CDR1 and CDR2 sequences are ENHRY and SYGVKD. The CDR3 consists of 13 residues. The V and J ends lost 6 bases and 1 base respectively, with 9 bases between them. The CDR3 region has the DNA TGTGCCATCAGCCGTGACAGGAACACTGAAGCTTTCTTT. This sequence encodes CAISRDRNTEAFF.

The chain has TRBV27 and TRBJ1-4; D gene unclear. Trimming shortened V by 5 bases and J by 0 bases, and 10 bases separated the two germline ends. Germline CDR1 is MNHEY and CDR2 is SMNVEV (reference sequence). The CDR3 has 15 residues. This CDR3 is CASSLSGSTNEKLFF. The DNA of the CDR3 is TGTGCCAGCAGTCTGTCGGGTTCAACTAATGAAAAACTGTTTTTT.

The CDR3 here is CASSPLPLGQGEQYF. In DNA form, the CDR3 reads TGTGCCAGCTCACCACTACCGTTGGGACAAGGGGAGCAGTACTTC. The chain combines TRBV18 with TRBJ2-7; the D gene is possibly TRBD1 (6 bases). The CDR3 has 15 amino acids. The germline CDR1 and CDR2 sequences are KGHSH and LQKENI. Trimming cost V 1 base and J 7 bases, with 17 bases left between them.

This clone was detected only a few times. The chain employs TRBV5-6 and TRBJ1-2; D might be TRBD1 (6 bases). The germline V and J ends were trimmed by 2 bases and 4 bases, with 9 bases remaining between them. Germline V gene data show CDR1 as SGHDT and CDR2 as YYEEEE. The CDR3 loop spans 13 amino acids. CDR3 coding DNA: TGTGCCAGCAGCTTCGGGGGGGCCTATGGCTACACCTTC. As protein: CASSFGGAYGYTF.

The V and J genes are TRBV30 and TRBJ1-2; 8 bases match TRBD1. The junction had 5 bases not matched to a gene; V was cut back by 1 base and J by 1 base. CDR1 and CDR2 (germline): GTSNPN, SVGIG (reference sequence). The CDR3 covers 15 residues. CDR3 bases: TGTGCCTGGAGTGCCGACAGGGGTAATAACTATGGCTACACCTTC. The encoded protein is CAWSADRGNNYGYTF. The complete variable domain, with remaining parts taken from reference TRBV30 and TRBJ1-2, reads SQTIHQWPATLVQPVGSPLSLECTVEGTSNPNLYWYRQAAGRGLQLLFYSVGIGQISSEVPQNLSASRPQDRQFILSSKKLLLSDSGFYLCAWSADRGNNYGYTFGSGTRLTVV.

This chain links TRBV19 with TRBJ2-3; 8 bases map to TRBD1. Germline CDR1 is LNHDA and CDR2 is SQIVND (reference sequence). The CDR3 covers 14 residues. Trimming took 6 bases from V and 2 from J; bases not matched to a gene: 4. CDR3: CASRGQDYTDTQYF. The CDR3 DNA reads TGTGCCAGTAGGGGACAGGACTACACAGATACGCAGTATTTT.

The chain employs TRBV5-1 and TRBJ1-6; 9 bases are a match to TRBD1. The CDR3 has 19 residues. V shed 4 bases, J shed 1 base, and the junction held 12 bases outside the gene matches. The germline gives CDR1 SGHRS, CDR2 YFSETQ. In DNA, the CDR3 is TGCGCCAGCAGCCATTCGCCGGGACAGGGTGGTTCCTATAATTCACCCCTCCACTTT. This gives the protein CASSHSPGQGGSYNSPLHF.

This rearrangement joins TRBV25-1 to TRBJ1-1; 8 positions agree with TRBD1. CDR1 MGHDK and CDR2 SYGVNS come from the germline V gene. The trim removed 4 bases at V and 0 bases at J, leaving 7 bases unmatched. This CDR3 has 16 residues. This chain's CDR3 is CASSGKRTGLNTEAFF. In DNA form, the CDR3 reads TGTGCCAGCAGTGGGAAGAGGACAGGGTTGAACACTGAAGCTTTCTTT.

Only one count was recorded for this clone. The chain employs TRBV5-6 and TRBJ2-7, with D perhaps matching TRBD1 (6 bases). Trimming stripped 3 bases from V and 6 bases from J, with 7 bases between. The CDR3 runs to 11 residues. Germline loops: CDR1 SGHDT, CDR2 YYEEEE. CDR3 DNA sequence: TGTGCCAGCAGCTACAGGGCCGAGCAGTACTTC. This sequence encodes CASSYRAEQYF. The full variable domain, completed using reference TRBV5-6 and TRBJ2-7, is DAGVTQSPTHLIKTRGQQVTLRCSPKSGHDTVSWYQQALGQGPQFIFQYYEEEERQRGNFPDRFSGHQFPNYSSELNVNALLLGDSALYLCASSYRAEQYFGPGTRLTVT.

This chain's CDR3 is CASSPLRLGQGISDTEAFF. The CDR3 nucleotides read TGTGCCAGCTCACCGCTACGGCTGGGACAGGGAATTAGCGACACTGAAGCTTTCTTT. This sequence joins TRBV18 and TRBJ1-1, with 9 bases fitting TRBD1. This CDR3 region has 19 residues. The J segment lost 3 bases and the V segment lost 3 bases, leaving 17 bases of the junction unmatched. Germline V gene sequence: CDR1 KGHSH, CDR2 LQKENI.

This chain connects TRBV5-1 to TRBJ1-1, with a possible D match to TRBD1 (6 bases). Germline V gives CDR1 SGHRS, CDR2 YFSETQ. Between the trimmed V and J ends, which lost 3 bases and 1 base, there was a span of 7 bases. CDR3 length: 13 amino acids. CDR3 sequence: CASSWTANTEAFF. The CDR3, as DNA: TGCGCCAGCAGCTGGACAGCGAACACTGAAGCTTTCTTT.

V is TRBV3-1 (or the pseudogene TRBV3-2) and J is TRBJ2-2, with TRBD1 identical over 7 bases. The junction had 10 bases not matched to a gene; V was cut back by 4 bases and J by 2 bases. The germline V gene has CDR1 LGHDT and CDR2 YNNKEL (reference sequence). CDR3 size: 17 residues. CDR3 DNA sequence: TGTGCCAGCAGCCCCTCAATTGGGACAGAAAACACCGGGGAGCTGTTTTTT. As protein: CASSPSIGTENTGELFF.

This chain uses TRBV20-1 with TRBJ1-4; D remains unclear. V lost 4 bases to trimming and J lost 8 bases, with 8 bases between them. Germline CDR1 is DFQATT and CDR2 is SNEGSKA (reference sequence). The CDR3 totals 11 residues. The CDR3 sequence is CSAISGEKLFF. CDR3 nucleotide sequence: TGCAGTGCTATCTCCGGGGAAAAACTGTTTTTT.

This clone was detected once. V and J are TRBV7-9 and TRBJ2-2; 10 nucleotides align to TRBD2. The germline gives CDR1 SEHNR, CDR2 FQNEAQ (reference sequence). This CDR3 spans 15 amino acids. V lost 6 bases, J lost 1 base, and 2 bases stayed unmatched. The CDR3 DNA follows: TGTGCCAGCAGGCGGACTAGCGGGAACACCGGGGAGCTGTTTTTT. This gives the protein CASRRTSGNTGELFF.

This chain uses TRBV3-1 (or the pseudogene TRBV3-2) with TRBJ1-6, with 8 bases fitting TRBD1. Germline lookup yields CDR1 LGHDT and CDR2 YNNKEL (reference sequence). V was pared by 2 bases and J by 7 bases, with 7 bases of the junction left unmatched. There are 16 residues in the CDR3. As DNA, the CDR3 is TGTGCCAGCAGCCAATCGACAGGGGTTCACAATTCACCCCTCCACTTT. Translating gives CASSQSTGVHNSPLHF.

The rearrangement links TRBV2 to TRBJ1-1; a weak D match, TRBD1 (5 bases). Per germline, CDR1 SNHLY and CDR2 FYNNEI. V lost 7 bases and J 2 bases, leaving 14 bases between the germline ends. This CDR3 region has 14 residues. CDR3 in amino acids: CASKAGRVNTEAFF. Here the CDR3 DNA reads TGTGCCAGCAAGGCAGGCAGGGTTAACACTGAAGCTTTCTTT.

This clone was seen just once. This chain connects TRBV9 to TRBJ2-7, with 9 bases that match TRBD1. Trimming removed 3 bases from V and 3 bases from J; junction bases left unmatched: 7. This CDR3 comprises 15 residues. Germline-derived CDR1 and CDR2 are SGDLS and YYNGEE. In nucleotides, the CDR3 is TGTGCCAGCAGCGCTTTGCCGGGACAGGGCTACGAGCAGTACTTC. This translates into CASSALPGQGYEQYF.